The rows below give T cell receptor beta chains drawn from one sample of a study of human T cells and chemical hapten exposure. One entry per CDR3 protein results from TCRdb running MiXCR on the RACE reads. Of about 120,000 distinct CDR3 sequences in the sample, roughly 13% were seen once. This sample comprised whole blood, obtained in connection with sensitization to the hapten diphenylcyclopropenone (DPC). The receptors stem from a man aged 18 to 30 with alopecia areata. Some clones in this sample may be carry-over from other donors' samples. The CDR3 runs from the conserved cysteine through the conserved F or W. The D gene is left open where the match is weak. Where a row states a size, it is once, few, many or the class of an expanded clone; other rows omit it.

v_call	j_call	clone_size	d_call	cdr3_aa	cdr3_nt
TRBV7-2	TRBJ1-6	few	NA	CASSPSGYRKPDSPLHF	TGTGCCAGCAGCCCCAGTGGGTACAGGAAACCTGATTCACCCCTCCACTTT
TRBV19	TRBJ2-3	NA	TRBD2	CASSAPGLAGTSTDTQYF	TGTGCCAGTAGTGCACCGGGACTAGCGGGGACAAGCACAGATACGCAGTATTTT
TRBV12-3/TRBV12-4	TRBJ1-5	few	NA	CASSAEASYSNQPQHF	TGTGCCAGCTCGGCGGAGGCGTCTTATAGCAATCAGCCCCAGCATTTT
TRBV11-2	TRBJ2-7	NA	TRBD1	CASSLSGQPYEQYF	TGTGCCAGCAGCTTATCGGGACAGCCCTACGAGCAGTACTTC
TRBV4-3	TRBJ1-6	few	TRBD1	CASSRRDRGSPLHF	TGCGCCAGCAGCCGCCGGGACAGGGGATCACCCCTCCACTTT
TRBV7-9	TRBJ2-5	many	NA	CASSSRETQYF	TGTGCCAGCAGCTCGAGGGAGACCCAGTACTTC
TRBV7-9	TRBJ2-3	NA	NA	CASSFIREPSTDTQYF	TGTGCCAGCAGCTTTATCCGGGAACCTAGTACAGATACGCAGTATTTT
TRBV14	TRBJ2-3	few	NA	CASSQVAILGTQYF	TGTGCCAGCAGCCAAGTGGCGATCCTTGGTACGCAGTATTTT
TRBV7-6	TRBJ2-5	many	NA	CASSRDGQETQYF	TGTGCCAGCAGCCGGGACGGTCAAGAGACCCAGTACTTC
TRBV7-3	TRBJ1-1	NA	NA	CASSLNGPVEAFF	TGTGCCAGCAGCTTAAATGGACCGGTTGAAGCTTTCTTT
TRBV27	TRBJ1-1	NA	NA	CASSLYRALNTEAFF	TGTGCCAGCAGTTTATACAGGGCTTTGAACACTGAAGCTTTCTTT
TRBV5-1	TRBJ2-7	few	NA	CASSYLGSGEQYF	TGCGCCAGCAGCTATCTAGGCTCTGGCGAGCAGTACTTC
TRBV6-1	TRBJ1-5	NA	NA	CASSDGKTNQPQHF	TGTGCCAGCAGTGATGGAAAGACCAATCAGCCCCAGCATTTT
TRBV6-4	TRBJ2-1	many	TRBD1	CASSDTFTGGDEQFF	TGTGCCAGCAGTGACACCTTTACAGGGGGCGATGAGCAGTTCTTC
TRBV28	TRBJ1-6	NA	NA	CASSLGWGPLHF	TGTGCCAGCAGTTTGGGGTGGGGACCCCTCCACTTT
TRBV11-2	TRBJ2-6	few	NA	CASSLGAWTSGANVLTF	TGTGCCAGCAGCTTAGGGGCTTGGACTTCTGGGGCCAACGTCCTGACTTTC
TRBV12-3/TRBV12-4	TRBJ1-1	NA	TRBD1	CASSLDRTGSMNAEAFF	TGTGCCAGCAGTTTGGATCGGACAGGCTCCATGAACGCTGAAGCTTTCTTT
TRBV5-5	TRBJ2-3	few	NA	CASSFPQGMADTQYF	TGTGCCAGCAGCTTCCCACAGGGCATGGCAGATACGCAGTATTTT
TRBV24-1	TRBJ2-2	few	NA	CATMGVGIQSTGELFF	TGTGCCACCATGGGGGTGGGGATACAAAGCACCGGGGAGCTGTTTTTT
TRBV5-1	TRBJ2-7	NA	TRBD1	CASSTGTATSYEQYF	TGCGCCAGCAGCACCGGGACAGCCACCTCCTACGAGCAGTACTTC
TRBV29-1	TRBJ1-1	NA	NA	CSVDAQIDEAFF	TGCAGCGTTGACGCACAGATAGATGAAGCTTTCTTT
TRBV28	TRBJ2-7	many	NA	CASFGDEQYF	TGTGCCAGCTTCGGGGACGAGCAGTACTTC
TRBV7-2	TRBJ2-4	NA	NA	CASSLGYRGHSPKNIQYF	TGTGCCAGCAGCTTGGGGTACCGGGGGCACAGTCCCAAAAACATTCAGTACTTC
TRBV6-6	TRBJ1-5	NA	NA	CASSLQGQPQHF	TGTGCCAGCAGTTTACAGGGTCAGCCCCAGCATTTT
TRBV7-7	TRBJ1-4	many	NA	CASSLGQGNEKLFF	TGTGCCAGCAGCTTGGGGCAGGGAAATGAAAAACTGTTTTTT
TRBV12-3/TRBV12-4	TRBJ1-5	few	NA	CASKEDSNQPQHF	TGTGCCAGTAAAGAGGACAGCAATCAGCCCCAGCATTTT
TRBV2	TRBJ2-2	few	NA	CASGSTRQGLGELFF	TGTGCCAGTGGAAGCACCCGACAGGGACTGGGGGAGCTGTTTTTT
TRBV20-1	TRBJ2-3	few	NA	CSATGTDTQYF	TGCAGTGCTACTGGGACGGATACGCAGTATTTT
TRBV19	TRBJ1-4	many	NA	CASSPPTATNEKLFF	TGTGCCAGTAGTCCCCCTACAGCAACTAATGAAAAACTGTTTTTT
TRBV18	TRBJ2-3	NA	TRBD1	CASSQQGASTDTQYF	TGTGCCAGCTCACAACAGGGGGCTAGCACAGATACGCAGTATTTT
TRBV19	TRBJ2-4	NA	NA	CASSTFYRDPGPNIQYF	TGTGCCAGTAGTACTTTTTACAGGGACCCGGGTCCGAACATTCAGTACTTC
TRBV7-3	TRBJ2-1	many	TRBD1	CASSPGTGVYNEQFF	TGTGCCAGCAGCCCCGGGACAGGGGTTTACAATGAGCAGTTCTTC
TRBV5-1	TRBJ1-4	many	TRBD1	CASSPTGEANEKLFF	TGCGCCAGCAGTCCCACAGGGGAAGCTAATGAAAAACTGTTTTTT
TRBV7-9	TRBJ2-5	few	TRBD1	CASSTRQGRGQETQYF	TGTGCCAGCAGCACCCGACAGGGACGGGGCCAAGAGACCCAGTACTTC
TRBV28	TRBJ2-4	NA	NA	CASSPGLPTGQYF	TGTGCCAGCAGCCCTGGACTGCCAACGGGTCAGTACTTC
TRBV5-1	TRBJ1-5	NA	NA	CASRTGTQNNQPQHF	TGCGCCAGCAGAACCGGGACTCAAAACAATCAGCCCCAGCATTTT
TRBV3-1	TRBJ2-3	few	NA	CASSQDNHRADTQYF	TGTGCCAGCAGCCAAGATAACCACCGGGCAGATACGCAGTATTTT
TRBV20-1	TRBJ1-5	NA	TRBD1	CSAGQGRANQPQHF	TGCAGTGCAGGACAGGGGAGGGCCAATCAGCCCCAGCATTTT
TRBV7-3	TRBJ2-3	many	TRBD2	CASSYQAGAGTDTQYF	TGTGCCAGCAGTTACCAAGCGGGGGCCGGCACAGATACGCAGTATTTT
TRBV27	TRBJ1-6	few	NA	CASSRYMINSPLHF	TGTGCCAGCAGTCGATACATGATTAATTCACCCCTCCACTTT
TRBV7-9	TRBJ1-6	NA	TRBD1	CASSLRTGGRNSPLHF	TGTGCCAGCAGCCTACGGACAGGGGGCCGGAATTCACCCCTCCACTTT
TRBV2	TRBJ2-2	NA	TRBD1	CASNWDRTNTGELFF	TGTGCCAGCAATTGGGACAGGACGAACACCGGGGAGCTGTTTTTT
TRBV6-5	TRBJ2-3	NA	TRBD1	CASSRRDRVVDTQYF	TGTGCCAGCAGTCGCCGGGACAGGGTGGTAGATACGCAGTATTTT
TRBV6-2/TRBV6-3	TRBJ1-1	few	NA	CASQSYIQDEPINTEAFF	TGTGCCAGCCAGAGTTATATCCAGGACGAGCCAATAAACACTGAAGCTTTCTTT
TRBV4-2	TRBJ2-7	few	TRBD2	CASSRKRGWYEQYF	TGTGCCAGCAGCCGTAAGCGGGGGTGGTACGAGCAGTACTTC
TRBV20-1	TRBJ2-1	NA	TRBD2	CSARDLETSGTYNEQFF	TGCAGTGCTAGAGATCTTGAAACTAGCGGGACCTACAATGAGCAGTTCTTC
TRBV7-9	TRBJ1-1	many	NA	CASSYHEMGNTEAFF	TGTGCCAGCAGCTATCATGAGATGGGGAACACTGAAGCTTTCTTT
TRBV24-1	TRBJ2-3	many	NA	CATSVSTDTQYF	TGTGCCACCAGTGTAAGTACAGATACGCAGTATTTT